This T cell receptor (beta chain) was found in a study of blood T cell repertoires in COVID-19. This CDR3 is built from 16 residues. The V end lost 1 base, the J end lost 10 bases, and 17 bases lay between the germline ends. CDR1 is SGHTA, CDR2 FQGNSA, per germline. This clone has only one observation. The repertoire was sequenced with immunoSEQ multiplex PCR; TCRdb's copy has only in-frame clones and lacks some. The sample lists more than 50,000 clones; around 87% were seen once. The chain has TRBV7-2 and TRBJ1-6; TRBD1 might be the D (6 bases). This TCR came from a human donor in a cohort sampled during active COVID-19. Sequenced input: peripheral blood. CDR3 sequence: CASSLGPGHSRSPLHF. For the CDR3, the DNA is TGTGCCAGCAGCTTAGGACCGGGACATTCTCGGTCACCCCTCCACTTT.